Presented here are 14 T cell receptor beta chains from one specimen sequenced in a study of cytomegalovirus exposure and HLA in healthy donors. Vbeta (60) and Jbeta (13) primers were used in the PCR. This table comes from immunoSEQ multiplex PCR, and its TCRdb copy is limited to in-frame clones, with some not included. Here the sample spans 90,000 to 100,000 clones, about 70% being singletons. Sample: PBMCs. The source is a female donor in good health and CMV-seronegative.

The V call is TRBV27, the J call TRBJ2-3; a possible D gene is TRBD2 (5 bases). V lost 0 bases to trimming and J lost 0 bases, with 10 bases between them. The CDR3 consists of 16 residues. CDR1 MNHEY and CDR2 SMNVEV come from the germline V gene (reference sequence). This CDR3 reads CASSLSSLGSTDTQYF. The CDR3 coding sequence is TGTGCCAGCAGTTTATCCTCACTAGGAAGCACAGATACGCAGTATTTT.

This clone showed up just a few times. The chain recombines TRBV6-1 with TRBJ2-7, with a tentative D call TRBD2 (6 bases). From germline, CDR1 is MNHNS and CDR2 SASEGT. V gave up 4 bases and J gave up 2 bases, with 15 bases separating them. The CDR3 has 15 amino acids. CDR3 sequence reads: CASSVGTAGTYEQYF. For the CDR3, the DNA is TGTGCCAGCAGTGTCGGGACGGCGGGGACCTACGAGCAGTACTTC.

This chain uses TRBV9 with TRBJ2-7; the match to TRBD2 covers 7 bases. Germline V lookup: CDR1 SGDLS, CDR2 YYNGEE. V lost 3 bases, J lost 3 bases, and 9 bases stayed unmatched. The CDR3 sequence is 15 residues long. Here the CDR3 DNA reads TGTGCCAGCAGCGAAAGCCCCGGGACTAACTACGAGCAGTACTTC. It codes for CASSESPGTNYEQYF.

This rearrangement joins TRBV28 to TRBJ2-7; D call uncertain. The length of the CDR3 is 13 residues. Trimming took 3 bases from V and 0 from J, leaving 6 bases between them. The V gene's germline CDR1 is MDHEN and CDR2 SYDVKM. The CDR3 coding sequence is TGTGCCAGCAGTTTGTGGAGCTCCTACGAGCAGTACTTC. Amino acid sequence: CASSLWSSYEQYF.

V is TRBV2 and J is TRBJ2-7; 12 nucleotides line up with TRBD2. V lost 6 bases to trimming and J lost 7 bases; unmatched junction nucleotides: 7. The CDR3 contains 14 residues. Germline CDR1 reads SNHLY; CDR2 reads FYNNEI. The CDR3 spells CASRLGLAGREQYF. The CDR3 region has the DNA TGTGCCAGCAGGCTCGGACTAGCGGGAAGGGAGCAGTACTTC.

The V call is TRBV11-2, the J call TRBJ2-2; 9 bases align to TRBD2. The CDR3 totals 15 residues. V gave up 5 bases and J gave up 6 bases; unmatched junction bases: 7. CDR1 SGHAT and CDR2 FQNNGV come from the germline V gene. Here the CDR3 DNA reads TGTGCCAGCAGCCCGAGCGGGAGGACGGCCGGGGAGCTGTTTTTT. This encodes CASSPSGRTAGELFF.

The chain links TRBV14 to TRBJ1-2; 7 bases are a match to TRBD1. The J segment lost 7 bases and the V segment lost 0 bases, leaving 11 bases of the junction unmatched. Germline V CDR1 and CDR2: SGHDN, FVKESK. The CDR3 consists of 16 residues. The CDR3 DNA sequence: TGTGCCAGCAGCCAAGATACCCTCCGACAGGGACGTGGCTACACCTTC. Protein product: CASSQDTLRQGRGYTF.

The genes are TRBV28 and TRBJ2-7; possible D gene TRBD2, 6 bases. CDR1 is MDHEN, CDR2 SYDVKM, per germline. V dropped 10 bases and J dropped 0 bases, with 16 bases sitting between them. This CDR3 has 14 residues. This chain's CDR3 is CATLISGASYEQYF. The CDR3 region has the DNA TGTGCCACCCTGATTAGCGGAGCCTCCTACGAGCAGTACTTC.

Comments on this clone: Germline and junction disagree at one end, which may indicate a read error. This chain joins TRBV7-9 and TRBJ1-2; possibly TRBD1 for D (6 bases). Germline loops: CDR1 SEHNR, CDR2 FQNEAQ (reference sequence). CDR3 length: 16 amino acids. Here the CDR3 reads CSSSSWGGDKDYGYTF. CDR3 DNA sequence: TGTTCCAGCAGCTCATGGGGGGGGGACAAAGACTATGGCTACACCTTC.

The V gene is TRBV27, the J gene TRBJ2-4; D gene ambiguous. CDR3 length: 12 residues. Germline V CDR1 and CDR2: MNHEY, SMNVEV (reference sequence). The germline V and J ends were trimmed by 3 bases and 15 bases, with 15 bases remaining between them. The CDR3 DNA sequence: TGTGCCAGCAGTTTCTCCACTTGCCGCGGGTACTTC. Its protein product is CASSFSTCRGYF.

The chain links TRBV30 to TRBJ1-5; the match to TRBD1 covers 7 bases. This CDR3 comprises 13 residues. Trimming cost V 3 bases and J 3 bases; bases outside gene matches: 2. Looked up from germline, CDR1 is GTSNPN and CDR2 is SVGIG (reference sequence). CDR3 nucleotide sequence: TGTGCCTGGAGCGGGACAGCCAATCAGCCCCAGCATTTT. Translating it yields CAWSGTANQPQHF.

This sequence joins TRBV7-2 and TRBJ2-5, with 9 bases matching TRBD2. V dropped 2 bases and J dropped 5; count of bases not matched to a gene: 6. The CDR3 is 15 amino acids. The germline V gene has CDR1 SGHTA and CDR2 FQGNSA. CDR3 loop: CASSLRVAGVETQYF. In nucleotides, the CDR3 is TGTGCCAGCAGCTTAAGGGTAGCGGGAGTGGAGACCCAGTACTTC.

The sample holds a few counts of this clone. This chain links TRBV4-1 with TRBJ2-1; D ambiguous. Trimming removed 1 base from V and 0 bases from J, with 13 bases in between. Germline V CDR1 and CDR2: MGHRA, YSYEKL. CDR3 length: 17 residues. Here the CDR3 reads CASSQGRRSSSYNEQFF. The CDR3 region has the DNA TGCGCCAGCAGCCAAGGGCGTCGGTCTAGCTCCTACAATGAGCAGTTCTTC.

The chain uses TRBV6-1 and TRBJ1-1, with 8 bases that match TRBD1. Germline V CDR1 and CDR2: MNHNS, SASEGT. This CDR3 has 15 residues. Losses at the gene ends were 0 bases for V and 5 bases for J; bases not matched to a gene: 5. The CDR3 reads CASSEASRGRTEAFF. DNA of the CDR3: TGTGCCAGCAGTGAAGCATCCAGGGGGCGTACTGAAGCTTTCTTT.